The 20 T cell receptor beta chains listed next were all sequenced from one sample in a study of T cell responses to AZD1222 COVID-19 vaccine. Generated by immunoSEQ multiplex PCR, the TCRdb table keeps only in-frame clones and is missing some. Altogether approximately 140,000 clones are present, 85% to 95% being singletons, with the ten largest covering 0.7% to 1%. The sequenced sample was peripheral blood, obtained on day 0 of MenACWY control vaccination. The receptors were gathered from an adult in good health.

This clone turned up a few times. The chain has TRBV4-1 and TRBJ2-5; D remains ambiguous. Trimming left V 1 base short and J 0 bases short, with 9 bases between. This CDR3 spans 15 amino acids. Looked up from germline, CDR1 is MGHRA and CDR2 is YSYEKL. CDR3 residues: CASSQVGVYQETQYF. CDR3 nucleotides: TGCGCCAGCAGCCAAGTTGGGGTATACCAAGAGACCCAGTACTTC.

The chain is built from TRBV6-2 or TRBV6-3 and TRBJ1-5; D gene uncertain. V was shortened by 3 bases and J by 4 bases, with 19 bases between the two germline ends. The CDR3 loop spans 17 amino acids. Per the germline V gene, CDR1 is MNHEY and CDR2 is SVGEGT. The CDR3 DNA follows: TGTGCCAGCAGTTATCTAGTGAGGGAGGCGGATAATCAGCCCCAGCATTTT. Translated: CASSYLVREADNQPQHF.

This clone has only one observation. The V gene is TRBV3-1 (or the pseudogene TRBV3-2), the J gene TRBJ2-7, with a possible D match to TRBD1 (6 bases). This CDR3 is 14 amino acids long. Trimming pared 6 bases from V and 5 bases from J, leaving 17 bases between. The V gene's germline CDR1 is LGHDT and CDR2 YNNKEL (reference sequence). CDR3 bases: TGTGCCAGCAGTCTAGGCGCGGCAGGGGACGAGCAGTACTTC. The encoded protein is CASSLGAAGDEQYF.

The chain couples TRBV7-2 to TRBJ1-6; 9 bases match TRBD1. Losses at the gene ends were 7 bases for V and 9 bases for J; bases not matched to a gene: 13. The CDR3 is 16 amino acids. Germline values: CDR1 SGHTA, CDR2 FQGNSA. CDR3 residues: CASTYHTGGVGSPLHF. The CDR3 coding sequence is TGTGCCAGCACCTATCATACAGGGGGCGTCGGTTCACCCCTCCACTTT.

The chain uses TRBV12-3 or TRBV12-4 and TRBJ1-5, with no clear D. The CDR3 is 13 residues long. Trimming cost V 0 bases and J 4 bases, with 4 bases left between them. CDR3 nucleotides: TGTGCCAGCAGTTTAGCGCTGAATCAGCCCCAGCATTTT. Amino acid sequence: CASSLALNQPQHF.

This clone came up once. V and J are TRBV7-2 and TRBJ2-1, with TRBD2 matching over 8 bases. V lost 1 base to trimming and J lost 4 bases; unmatched junction nucleotides: 9. Germline V CDR1 and CDR2: SGHTA, FQGNSA. CDR3 size: 17 residues. The CDR3 reads CASSLERGGRLYNEQFF. The CDR3, as DNA: TGTGCCAGCAGCTTAGAACGGGGGGGACGCCTTTACAATGAGCAGTTCTTC.

CDR3 protein: CASSSLGTGTGTGYTF. In DNA form, the CDR3 reads TGTGCCAGCAGTTCGCTGGGGACAGGAACTGGGACTGGCTACACCTTC. The rearrangement joins TRBV28 to TRBJ1-2; 8 bases fit TRBD1. The germline gives CDR1 MDHEN, CDR2 SYDVKM. J lost 7 bases, V lost 4 bases, and 14 bases had no gene match. The CDR3 runs to 16 residues.

The chain uses TRBV19 and TRBJ1-1; no firm D call. Germline V gene lookup returns CDR1 LNHDA and CDR2 SQIVND (reference sequence). The CDR3 length is 13 residues. V lost 2 bases to trimming and J lost 4 bases, with 8 bases between them. For the CDR3, the DNA is TGTGCCAGTAGTATACTCCAGAGCACTGAAGCTTTCTTT. Residues: CASSILQSTEAFF.

The gene calls are TRBV7-8 and TRBJ1-3; perhaps TRBD1 as D (6 bases). Per the germline V gene, CDR1 is SGHVS and CDR2 is FQNEAQ. Trimming took 5 bases from V and 4 from J, leaving 15 bases between them. The CDR3 consists of 15 residues. This chain's CDR3 is CASSLGKGVGNTIYF. The CDR3 DNA reads as TGTGCCAGCAGCCTCGGGAAGGGGGTCGGAAACACCATATATTTT.

The V and J genes are TRBV9 and TRBJ1-2; D is uncertain. Trimming shortened V by 0 bases and J by 7 bases, and 4 bases separated the two germline ends. The CDR3 sequence is 11 residues long. In germline, CDR1 is SGDLS, CDR2 YYNGEE. DNA for the CDR3: TGTGCCAGCAGCGTAGGAAGTGGCTACACCTTC. As protein: CASSVGSGYTF.

The J gene is TRBJ2-3, the V gene TRBV5-3; TRBD1 matches at 7 bases. TRBV5-3 has ORF status, its function being uncertain. The CDR3 spans 16 residues. V shed 0 bases and J 2 bases; nucleotides not matched to a gene: 6. CDR3 loop: CARSLEGAHYTDTQYF. CDR3 in DNA: TGTGCCAGAAGCTTGGAGGGGGCCCATTACACAGATACGCAGTATTTT.

The chain carries TRBV6-5 and TRBJ2-6; the D is unclear. Per germline, CDR1 MNHEY and CDR2 SVGAGI. The CDR3 has 13 residues. Trimming stripped 7 bases from V and 0 bases from J, with 4 bases between. The CDR3 protein is CASKDSGANVLTF. The CDR3 coding sequence is TGTGCCAGCAAAGACTCTGGGGCCAACGTCCTGACTTTC.

This sequence joins TRBV6-2 or TRBV6-3 and TRBJ2-3, with 7 bases identical to TRBD1. The CDR3 is made up of 17 amino acids. Losses at the gene ends were 0 bases for V and 2 bases for J; bases not matched to a gene: 8. Germline-derived CDR1 and CDR2 are MNHEY and SVGEGT. The CDR3, as DNA: TGTGCCAGCAGTTACTCAAGACAGGGCAGGGTCACAGATACGCAGTATTTT. It translates to CASSYSRQGRVTDTQYF.

There are a few counts of this clone. The CDR3 DNA follows: TGTGCCAGCAGTGAAGGTAAAGATCACTCCTACGAGCAGTACTTC. This gives the protein CASSEGKDHSYEQYF. The chain links TRBV2 to TRBJ2-7; no clear D gene. Germline assignment: CDR1 SNHLY and CDR2 FYNNEI. Between the trimmed V and J ends, which lost 1 base and 0 bases, there was a span of 10 bases. The CDR3 spans 15 residues. Based on the CDR3 plus reference TRBV2 and TRBJ2-7, the full variable domain is EPEVTQTPSHQVTQMGQEVILRCVPISNHLYFYWYRQILGQKVEFLVSFYNNEISEKSEIFDDQFSVERPDGSNFTLKIRSTKLEDSAMYFCASSEGKDHSYEQYFGPGTRLTVT.

The J gene is TRBJ1-4, the V gene TRBV28, with 7 bases lining up with TRBD1. CDR1 and CDR2 from the germline V gene are MDHEN and SYDVKM. This CDR3 contains 12 residues. V shed 7 bases and J 10 bases; nucleotides not matched to a gene: 6. CDR3 DNA: TGTGCCAGCATCGACAGGGCTAGAAAACTGTTTTTT. As protein: CASIDRARKLFF. The full variable domain, with the rest looked up from reference TRBV28 and TRBJ1-4, is DVKVTQSSRYLVKRTGEKVFLECVQDMDHENMFWYRQDPGLGLRLIYFSYDVKMKEKGDIPEGYSVSREKKERFSLILESASTNQTSMYLCASIDRARKLFFGSGTQLSVL.

The chain carries TRBV12-5 and TRBJ1-5, with 8 bases lining up with TRBD1. Germline-derived CDR1 and CDR2 are LGHNT and FRNRAP. V shed 1 base and J 4 bases; nucleotides not matched to a gene: 12. The CDR3 is 18 amino acids. Here the CDR3 DNA reads TGTGCTAGTGGTTTGGATTCATCCGGACAGGGTTTTAATCAGCCCCAGCATTTT. Translation gives CASGLDSSGQGFNQPQHF.

V and J are TRBV7-9 and TRBJ1-2; 7 bases match TRBD1. The CDR3 spans 16 residues. V shed 5 bases, J shed 1 base, and the junction held 10 bases outside the gene matches. In germline, CDR1 is SEHNR, CDR2 FQNEAQ (reference sequence). The CDR3, as DNA: TGTGCCAGCAGCCGATATACCCGGGACAGTAACTATGGCTACACCTTC. Encoded protein: CASSRYTRDSNYGYTF.

This clone has a single count. The same CDR3 is also encoded by other DNA sequences in this sample. V is TRBV30 and J is TRBJ2-1; D gene uncertain. V was pared by 1 base and J by 3 bases, with 1 base between. In germline, CDR1 is GTSNPN, CDR2 SVGIG (reference sequence). The CDR3 is 11 residues long. The DNA for the CDR3 is TGTGCCTGGAGTGACTACAATGAGCAGTTCTTC. Residues: CAWSDYNEQFF.

V gene TRBV5-4 combines with J gene TRBJ1-1; possible D gene TRBD1, 6 bases. CDR1 is SGHNT and CDR2 is YYREEE in the germline V gene (reference sequence). With 6 bases removed from V and 1 base from J, the gap between germline ends came to 13 bases. This CDR3 region has 14 residues. The CDR3 spells CASTEGGRNTEAFF. In nucleotides, the CDR3 is TGTGCCAGCACCGAAGGGGGTAGGAACACTGAAGCTTTCTTT. Full variable domain (remainder filled in from reference TRBV5-4 and TRBJ1-1): ETGVTQSPTHLIKTRGQQVTLRCSSQSGHNTVSWYQQALGQGPQFIFQYYREEENGRGNFPPRFSGLQFPNYSSELNVNALELDDSALYLCASTEGGRNTEAFFGQGTRLTVV.

V gene TRBV7-3 combines with J gene TRBJ2-1; unclear D gene. This CDR3 comprises 14 residues. CDR1 SGHTA and CDR2 FQGTGA come from the germline V gene. Deletions cut 4 bases from V and 4 bases from J, with 11 bases between. The CDR3 sequence is CASSSASSYNEQFF. Written as DNA, the CDR3 is TGTGCCAGCAGCTCCGCTTCGTCGTACAATGAGCAGTTCTTC.